The T cell receptor beta chain under discussion was sequenced for a study of shared T cell receptors in the human thymus. The CDR3 consists of 16 residues. The germline V gene has CDR1 SGHDT and CDR2 YYEEEE. The germline V and J ends were trimmed by 4 bases and 4 bases, with 19 bases remaining between them. Method: immunoSEQ multiplex PCR; TCRdb's copy keeps in-frame clones and lacks some. The repertoire consists of about 540,000 clones, with 70% to 80% occurring once and the leading ten covering about 0.013%. This clone occurred a few times. In addition, the sample was reused for a study of human thymus T cells. That paper adds: Corrective cardiac operations yielded the resected thymus tissue. Repertoires sampled from thymus and blood appeared biased in V and J gene usage.

The sequencing sample was made of thymocytes. The rearrangement joins TRBV5-6 to TRBJ2-3; maybe TRBD1 (6 bases). This receptor was obtained from a boy under two years old with a congenital heart defect. CDR3 coding DNA: TGTGCCAGCAGCATCAGGGGAAGGAAGGGTGCAGATACGCAGTATTTT. Amino acids: CASSIRGRKGADTQYF.